A selection of T cell receptor beta chains follows, all from one sample in a study of T cells in Graves' hyperthyroidism and ophthalmopathy. TCRdb passed the multiplex PCR reads through MiXCR, listing each CDR3 protein once. This sample has about 500,000 distinct CDR3 sequences, with more than 15% found just once. Sample: blood. Source of these receptors: a woman aged 25 to 39 with Graves' ophthalmopathy. Both conserved end residues are part of each CDR3. The D gene is left open where the match is weak. Clone size is shown for a subset of rows, as once, few, many or a class of expanded clone.

D: .
J: TRBJ1-5
V: TRBV6-1
size: .
CDR3: CASSGRQIYQPQHF
DNA: TGTGCCAGCAGTGGAAGACAGATTTATCAGCCCCAGCATTTT

D: .
J: TRBJ2-3
V: TRBV7-2
size: many
CDR3: CASSLLAVGDTQYF
DNA: TGTGCCAGCAGCTTACTGGCGGTGGGGGATACGCAGTATTTT

D: .
J: TRBJ1-3
V: TRBV5-1
size: few
CDR3: CASSLVPVNSGNTIYF
DNA: TGCGCCAGCAGCTTGGTCCCGGTAAACTCTGGAAACACCATATATTTT

D: .
J: TRBJ2-1
V: TRBV20-1
size: many
CDR3: CSARKVDEQFF
DNA: TGCAGTGCTAGAAAGGTGGATGAGCAGTTCTTC

D: .
J: TRBJ1-2
V: TRBV4-3
size: .
CDR3: CASSQEVGSVYTF
DNA: TGCGCCAGCAGCCAAGAAGTAGGATCAGTCTACACCTTC

D: .
J: TRBJ2-7
V: TRBV7-2
size: .
CDR3: CASSYSGQSGEQYF
DNA: TGTGCCAGCAGCTATTCGGGACAATCAGGCGAGCAGTACTTC

D: TRBD1
J: TRBJ2-3
V: TRBV28
size: .
CDR3: CASGGQVITDTQYF
DNA: TGTGCCAGCGGCGGACAGGTCATCACAGATACGCAGTATTTT

D: TRBD2
J: TRBJ2-1
V: TRBV20-1
size: many
CDR3: CSASLPAGVSYNEQFF
DNA: TGCAGTGCTAGCCTCCCGGCGGGGGTCTCCTACAATGAGCAGTTCTTC

D: .
J: TRBJ2-7
V: TRBV10-3
size: many
CDR3: CAISELLASSYEQYF
DNA: TGTGCCATCAGTGAGCTCCTAGCTAGCTCCTACGAGCAGTACTTC

D: TRBD2
J: TRBJ2-7
V: TRBV13
size: .
CDR3: CASSSTGTSGLEQYF
DNA: TGTGCCAGCAGCTCGACCGGGACTAGCGGGCTGGAGCAGTACTTC

D: .
J: TRBJ2-7
V: TRBV7-2
size: many
CDR3: CASSPRRALAYEQYF
DNA: TGTGCCAGCAGCCCCCGTCGGGCCTTAGCCTACGAGCAGTACTTC

D: TRBD2
J: TRBJ2-7
V: TRBV27
size: few
CDR3: CASSFGSSGAYYEQYF
DNA: TGTGCCAGCAGTTTTGGGTCGAGCGGGGCGTACTACGAGCAGTACTTC

D: .
J: TRBJ1-3
V: TRBV5-1
size: few
CDR3: CASSLAGDSGNTIYF
DNA: TGCGCCAGCAGCTTGGCGGGGGACTCTGGAAACACCATATATTTT

D: TRBD2
J: TRBJ2-1
V: TRBV5-6
size: many
CDR3: CASSLWASGRGNEQFF
DNA: TGTGCCAGCAGCTTGTGGGCTAGCGGGAGAGGAAATGAGCAGTTCTTC

D: .
J: TRBJ2-7
V: TRBV4-3
size: many
CDR3: CASSRYRAESYEQYF
DNA: TGCGCCAGCAGCCGGTATAGGGCAGAATCCTACGAGCAGTACTTC

D: .
J: TRBJ2-5
V: TRBV7-9
size: .
CDR3: CASSFYRDTRQETQYF
DNA: TGTGCCAGCAGCTTTTACAGGGATACACGACAAGAGACCCAGTACTTC

D: TRBD1
J: TRBJ2-3
V: TRBV12-3/TRBV12-4
size: many
CDR3: CASRGTGLGTQYF
DNA: TGTGCCAGCAGGGGGACAGGCTTAGGTACGCAGTATTTT

D: TRBD2
J: TRBJ2-2
V: TRBV5-4
size: few
CDR3: CASSAGLGVGELFF
DNA: TGTGCCAGCAGCGCCGGACTAGGGGTCGGGGAGCTGTTTTTT

D: TRBD1
J: TRBJ2-7
V: TRBV28
size: many
CDR3: CARDRGDEQYF
DNA: TGTGCCCGGGACAGGGGCGACGAGCAGTACTTC

D: .
J: TRBJ1-5
V: TRBV4-3
size: .
CDR3: CAGSQEGGNQPQHF
DNA: TGCGCCGGCAGCCAAGAAGGCGGAAATCAGCCCCAGCATTTT

D: .
J: TRBJ2-2
V: TRBV28
size: few
CDR3: CASRRAGELFF
DNA: TGTGCCAGCAGGCGAGCCGGGGAGCTGTTTTTT

D: .
J: TRBJ2-2
V: TRBV7-9
size: .
CDR3: CASKSRGLDTGELFF
DNA: TGTGCCAGCAAATCTCGGGGGCTAGACACCGGGGAGCTGTTTTTT

D: TRBD2
J: TRBJ2-2
V: TRBV11-2
size: many
CDR3: CASSLAGLAGDHTGELFF
DNA: TGTGCCAGCAGCTTAGCTGGACTAGCGGGAGACCACACCGGGGAGCTGTTTTTT

D: .
J: TRBJ1-1
V: TRBV28
size: few
CDR3: CASTVMGKAFF
DNA: TGTGCCAGCACCGTGATGGGGAAGGCTTTCTTT

D: TRBD1
J: TRBJ1-1
V: TRBV20-1
size: few
CDR3: CSARDGWGYRGPTEAFF
DNA: TGCAGTGCTAGAGATGGGTGGGGTTACAGGGGCCCCACTGAAGCTTTCTTT

D: .
J: TRBJ2-2
V: TRBV19
size: .
CDR3: CASSIGWGTGELFF
DNA: TGTGCCAGTAGTATAGGTTGGGGAACCGGGGAGCTGTTTTTT

D: .
J: TRBJ2-7
V: TRBV20-1
size: many
CDR3: CSARAVPNFGSEQYF
DNA: TGCAGTGCTAGAGCTGTCCCGAACTTTGGTTCCGAGCAGTACTTC

D: .
J: TRBJ2-1
V: TRBV6-2/TRBV6-3
size: few
CDR3: CASSFEGFNEQFF
DNA: TGTGCCAGCAGTTTCGAGGGGTTCAATGAGCAGTTCTTC

D: TRBD1
J: TRBJ1-5
V: TRBV28
size: .
CDR3: CASSFFPGTGPQHF
DNA: TGTGCCAGCAGTTTTTTTCCCGGGACAGGGCCTCAGCATTTT

D: TRBD2
J: TRBJ2-1
V: TRBV5-1
size: many
CDR3: CASSLAGDYNEQFF
DNA: TGCGCCAGCTCCCTAGCGGGAGATTACAATGAGCAGTTCTTC

D: TRBD1
J: TRBJ2-7
V: TRBV3-1
size: many
CDR3: CASSQRDRRNEQYF
DNA: TGTGCCAGCAGCCAACGGGACAGGAGAAACGAGCAGTACTTC

D: .
J: TRBJ2-6
V: TRBV7-2
size: .
CDR3: CASSLRGPPDVLTF
DNA: TGTGCCAGCAGCTTACGGGGTCCCCCTGACGTCCTGACTTTC